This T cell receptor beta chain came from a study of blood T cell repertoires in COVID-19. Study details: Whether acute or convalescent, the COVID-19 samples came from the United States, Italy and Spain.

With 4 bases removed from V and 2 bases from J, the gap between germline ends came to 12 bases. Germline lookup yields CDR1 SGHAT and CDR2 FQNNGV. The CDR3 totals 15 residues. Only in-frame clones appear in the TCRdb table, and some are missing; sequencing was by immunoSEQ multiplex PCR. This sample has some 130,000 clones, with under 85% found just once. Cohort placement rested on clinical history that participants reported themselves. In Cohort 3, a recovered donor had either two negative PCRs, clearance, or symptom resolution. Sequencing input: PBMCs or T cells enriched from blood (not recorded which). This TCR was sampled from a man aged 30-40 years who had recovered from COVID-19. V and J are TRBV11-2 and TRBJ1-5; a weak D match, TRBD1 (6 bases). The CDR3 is CASSSEQGGNQPQHF. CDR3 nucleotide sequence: TGTGCCAGCAGCTCAGAACAGGGTGGCAATCAGCCCCAGCATTTT.